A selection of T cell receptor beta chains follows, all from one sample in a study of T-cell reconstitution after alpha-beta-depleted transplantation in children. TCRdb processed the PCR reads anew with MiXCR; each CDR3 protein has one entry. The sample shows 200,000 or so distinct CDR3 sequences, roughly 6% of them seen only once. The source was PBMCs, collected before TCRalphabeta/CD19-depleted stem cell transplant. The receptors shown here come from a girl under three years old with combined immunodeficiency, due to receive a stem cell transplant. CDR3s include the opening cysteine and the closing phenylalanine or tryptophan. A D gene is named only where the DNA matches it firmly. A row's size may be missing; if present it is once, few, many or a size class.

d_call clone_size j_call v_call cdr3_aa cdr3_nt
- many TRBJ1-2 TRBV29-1 CSAHLGAGTGYGYTF TGCAGCGCCCACCTTGGGGCAGGTACGGGATATGGCTACACCTTC
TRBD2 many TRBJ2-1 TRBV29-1 CSAQREGTYNEQFF TGCAGCGCCCAGCGGGAGGGCACCTACAATGAGCAGTTCTTC
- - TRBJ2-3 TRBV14 CASSRGFRKDTQYF TGTGCCAGCAGTCGAGGCTTTAGGAAAGATACGCAGTATTTT
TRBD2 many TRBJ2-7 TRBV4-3 CASSQTASGAFYEQYF TGCGCCAGCAGCCAAACGGCTAGCGGGGCATTCTACGAGCAGTACTTC
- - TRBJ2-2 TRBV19 CASRVLGRELFF TGTGCCAGTAGGGTTCTTGGTCGGGAGCTGTTTTTT
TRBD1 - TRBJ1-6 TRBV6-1 CASSPGTGGGSPLHF TGTGCCAGCAGTCCGGGGACAGGGGGCGGGTCACCCCTCCACTTT
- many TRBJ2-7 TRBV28 CASSWTSYEQYF TGTGCCAGCAGCTGGACCTCCTACGAGCAGTACTTC
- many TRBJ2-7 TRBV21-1 CASSTSPGTRNEQYF TGTGCCAGCAGCACCAGCCCTGGGACTCGGAACGAGCAGTACTTC
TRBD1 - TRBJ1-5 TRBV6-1 CASSPGTALGPQHF TGTGCCAGCAGTCCTGGGACAGCCTTGGGGCCCCAGCATTTT
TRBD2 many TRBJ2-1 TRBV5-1 CASSLGLAGGLSSYNEQFF TGCGCCAGCAGCTTGGGACTAGCGGGGGGCCTGAGCTCCTACAATGAGCAGTTCTTC
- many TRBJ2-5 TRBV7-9 CASSLWGTGETQYF TGTGCCAGCAGCTTATGGGGCACGGGAGAGACCCAGTACTTC
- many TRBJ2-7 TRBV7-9 CASSGPHEQYF TGTGCCAGCAGCGGACCGCACGAGCAGTACTTC
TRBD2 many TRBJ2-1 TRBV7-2 CASTQLAGAKFF TGTGCCAGCACCCAGCTAGCGGGAGCGAAGTTCTTC
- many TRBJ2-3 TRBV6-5 CASSYGRKSDTQYF TGTGCCAGCAGTTACGGGCGGAAATCGGATACGCAGTATTTT
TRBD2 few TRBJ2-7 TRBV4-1 CASSQASGTRKYEQYF TGCGCCAGCAGCCAAGCCTCCGGGACTAGGAAATACGAGCAGTACTTC
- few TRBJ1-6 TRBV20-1 CCARGLEDGHNSPLHF TGCTGTGCTAGAGGTTTAGAGGACGGGCATAATTCACCCCTCCACTTT
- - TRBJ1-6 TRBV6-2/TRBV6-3 CASSFLRSPLHF TGTGCCAGCAGTTTCCTACGTTCACCCCTCCACTTT
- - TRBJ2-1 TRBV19 CASSINPFSGVNEQFF TGTGCCAGTAGTATTAACCCTTTCTCGGGAGTCAATGAGCAGTTCTTC
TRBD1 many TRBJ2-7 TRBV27 CASSLLGGQGYEQYF TGTGCCAGCAGTTTATTAGGCGGACAGGGGTACGAGCAGTACTTC
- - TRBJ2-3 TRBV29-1 CSANVLEQGMNTQYF TGCAGCGCCAACGTACTTGAGCAGGGCATGAATACGCAGTATTTT
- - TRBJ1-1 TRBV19 CASSVPRTVNTEAFF TGTGCCAGTAGTGTCCCACGGACGGTGAACACTGAAGCTTTCTTT
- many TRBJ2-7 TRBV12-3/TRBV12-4 CASSLALGYEQYF TGTGCCAGCAGTTTAGCGCTAGGGTACGAGCAGTACTTC
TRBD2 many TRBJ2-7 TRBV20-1 CSARPPAGGQSYEQYF TGCAGTGCTAGACCTCCAGCGGGAGGCCAGTCCTACGAGCAGTACTTC
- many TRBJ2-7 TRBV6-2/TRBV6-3 CASSWAGFYEQYF TGTGCCAGCAGTTGGGCAGGGTTTTACGAGCAGTACTTC
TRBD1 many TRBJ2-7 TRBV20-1 CSATTFDRGYEQYF TGCAGTGCAACCACTTTTGACAGGGGGTACGAGCAGTACTTC
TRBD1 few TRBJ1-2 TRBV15 CATSRGSGQRHYYGYTF TGTGCCACCAGCAGAGGATCGGGACAGCGACATTACTATGGCTACACCTTC
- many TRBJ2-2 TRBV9 CASMGDTGELFF TGTGCCAGCATGGGGGACACCGGGGAGCTGTTTTTT
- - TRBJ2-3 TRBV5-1 CASSPPGADTQYF TGCGCCAGCAGCCCGCCGGGGGCGGATACGCAGTATTTT
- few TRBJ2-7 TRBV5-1 CASSLDLASYEQYF TGCGCCAGCAGCTTGGATTTAGCTTCCTACGAGCAGTACTTC
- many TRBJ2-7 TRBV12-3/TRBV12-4 CASAPRTGRYEQYF TGTGCCAGCGCCCCTCGGACTGGCCGCTACGAGCAGTACTTC
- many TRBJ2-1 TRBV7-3 CASSPSKSSYNEQFF TGTGCCAGCAGCCCGAGTAAGAGCTCCTACAATGAGCAGTTCTTC
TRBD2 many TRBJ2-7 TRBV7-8 CASSLGLAGEVWHEQYF TGTGCCAGCAGCTTGGGCCTAGCGGGAGAAGTATGGCACGAGCAGTACTTC
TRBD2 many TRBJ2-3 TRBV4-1 CASRDPLAGARTDTQYF TGCGCCAGCAGGGACCCCCTAGCGGGGGCCCGCACAGATACGCAGTATTTT
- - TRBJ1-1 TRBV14 CAISQVQRGEAFF TGTGCCATCAGCCAAGTGCAGAGAGGGGAAGCTTTCTTT
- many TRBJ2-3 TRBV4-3 CASSQERTSTDTQYF TGCGCCAGCAGCCAGGAGAGGACAAGCACAGATACGCAGTATTTT
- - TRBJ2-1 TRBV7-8 CASSPTGILAYNEQFF TGTGCCAGCAGCCCTACAGGGATCCTTGCCTACAATGAGCAGTTCTTC
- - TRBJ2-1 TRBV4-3 CASSQVGSGYEQFF TGCGCCAGCAGCCAAGTGGGGAGTGGGTATGAGCAGTTCTTC
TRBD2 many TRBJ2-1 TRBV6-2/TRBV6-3 CASSLLAGANEQFF TGTGCCAGCAGTTTACTAGCGGGAGCCAATGAGCAGTTCTTC
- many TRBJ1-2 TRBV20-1 CSAFAQGVYGYTF TGCAGTGCCTTTGCCCAGGGCGTCTATGGCTACACCTTC